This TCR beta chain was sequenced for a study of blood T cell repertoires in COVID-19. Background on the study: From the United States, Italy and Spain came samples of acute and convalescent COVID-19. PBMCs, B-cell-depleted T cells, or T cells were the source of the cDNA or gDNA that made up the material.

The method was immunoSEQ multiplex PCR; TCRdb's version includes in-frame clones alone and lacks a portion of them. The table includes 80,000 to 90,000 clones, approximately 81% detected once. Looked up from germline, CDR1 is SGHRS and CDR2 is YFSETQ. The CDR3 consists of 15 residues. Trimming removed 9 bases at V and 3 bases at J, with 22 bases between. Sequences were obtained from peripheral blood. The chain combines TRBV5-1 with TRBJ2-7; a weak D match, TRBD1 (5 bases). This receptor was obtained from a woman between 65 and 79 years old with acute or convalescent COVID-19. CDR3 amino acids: CATFSRADQNYEQYV. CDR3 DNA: TGCGCCACCTTCTCCAGGGCGGACCAGAACTACGAGCAGTACGTC.